A single sample gave rise to the 18 T cell receptor beta chains below, sequenced in a study of OX40 agonist ivuxolimab in advanced cancers. Method: immunoSEQ multiplex PCR; TCRdb's copy keeps in-frame clones and lacks some. This repertoire shows about 64,000 clones, approximately 80% found once; its top ten account for 5%. The material sequenced was CD4+ or CD8+ T cells sorted from blood, taken in a trial of the OX40 agonist ivuxolimab. Every receptor here comes from an adult with an advanced solid tumor such as melanoma, head and neck, liver or kidney cancer.

The chain has TRBV7-9 and TRBJ1-2; no reliable D call. Germline CDR1 and CDR2: SEHNR and FQNEAQ (reference sequence). The ends were cut back, 4 bases at V and 1 base at J, with 22 bases in the middle. The CDR3 length is 18 residues. The CDR3 nucleotides read TGTGCCAGCAGCTCCACGGAGGGCGTCGCGCCGTTTAACTATGGCTACACCTTC. This gives the protein CASSSTEGVAPFNYGYTF. Looking up the rest from reference TRBV7-9 and TRBJ1-2 gives the full variable domain: DTGVSQNPRHKITKRGQNVTFRCDPISEHNRLYWYRQTLGQGPEFLTYFQNEAQLEKSRLLSDRFSAERPKGSFSTLEIQRTEQGDSAMYLCASSSTEGVAPFNYGYTFGSGTRLTVV.

The chain couples TRBV7-9 to TRBJ2-5; the match to TRBD1 covers 11 bases. The J segment lost 6 bases and the V segment lost 4 bases, leaving 4 bases of the junction unmatched. The CDR3 spans 14 residues. The germline gives CDR1 SEHNR, CDR2 FQNEAQ (reference sequence). CDR3 sequence reads: CASSSGQGAKTQYF. DNA of the CDR3: TGTGCCAGCAGCTCCGGACAGGGGGCGAAGACCCAGTACTTC.

The chain employs TRBV7-9 and TRBJ2-1; a weak D match, TRBD1 (5 bases). Trimming removed 4 bases from V and 11 bases from J, with 12 bases in between. The CDR3 consists of 12 residues. Germline V lookup: CDR1 SEHNR, CDR2 FQNEAQ (reference sequence). The CDR3 DNA reads as TGTGCCAGCAGCTCGGACACGCGTAAGCAGTTCTTC. Translated: CASSSDTRKQFF.

This chain connects TRBV6-6 to TRBJ2-7; unclear D gene. The germline V gene encodes CDR1 MNHNY and CDR2 SVGAGI (reference sequence). The V gene lost 7 bases and the J gene lost 3 bases, with 13 bases spanning the gap. The CDR3 consists of 13 residues. The CDR3 DNA reads as TGTGCCAGCACTAAAGACAAGAACTACGAGCAGTACTTC. This translates into CASTKDKNYEQYF.

The chain links TRBV20-1 to TRBJ2-1, with D perhaps TRBD2 (6 bases). Germline CDR1 reads DFQATT; CDR2 reads SNEGSKA (reference sequence). This CDR3 is built from 11 residues. The CDR3, as DNA: TGCAAACTAGCTTCGGCCAGTGAGCAGTTCTTC. This encodes CKLASASEQFF.

This sequence joins TRBV5-1 and TRBJ2-7; a possible D gene is TRBD1 (6 bases). CDR3 size: 15 residues. Germline loops: CDR1 SGHRS, CDR2 YFSETQ. Trimming removed 3 bases from V and 3 bases from J, with 16 bases in between. CDR3 loop: CASSSGQSLIYEQYF. CDR3 nucleotides: TGCGCCAGCAGCTCCGGACAGTCCCTGATCTACGAGCAGTACTTC.

V and J are TRBV2 and TRBJ2-7; 9 nucleotides align to TRBD1. The germline V gene encodes CDR1 SNHLY and CDR2 FYNNEI. CDR3 size: 15 residues. V lost 6 bases to trimming and J lost 3 bases; unmatched junction nucleotides: 9. The CDR3 bases are TGTGCCAGCAGCGACGCGGGACAGGGTAACTACGAGCAGTACTTC. It specifies CASSDAGQGNYEQYF.

The genes are TRBV10-2 and TRBJ2-7, with 9 bases identical to TRBD1. Per the germline V gene, CDR1 is WSHSY and CDR2 is SAAADI. With 5 bases clipped from V and 1 base from J, the junction kept 6 bases outside the gene matches. The CDR3 has 15 amino acids. CDR3 in amino acids: CASSPGQGGSYEQYF. CDR3 bases: TGCGCCAGCAGTCCGGGACAGGGAGGTTCCTACGAGCAGTACTTC.

A note on this clone: The same CDR3 also results from other DNA sequences found in this sample. The chain uses TRBV7-8 and TRBJ2-7; no definite D call. This CDR3 spans 13 amino acids. In germline, CDR1 is SGHVS, CDR2 FQNEAQ. V shed 1 base and J shed 4 bases, with 8 bases lying between them. The CDR3 region is CASSLGFSYEQYF. CDR3 bases: TGTGCCAGCAGCTTAGGATTTTCTTACGAGCAGTACTTC.

This rearrangement joins TRBV7-8 to TRBJ2-1, with D maybe TRBD1 (6 bases). V lost 4 bases and J lost 8, with 15 bases in between. Germline CDR1 is SGHVS and CDR2 is FQNEAQ. The CDR3 runs to 14 residues. CDR3 DNA sequence: TGTGCCAGCAGCTGGACCGACAGGCGCGATGAGCAGTTCTTC. Amino acids: CASSWTDRRDEQFF. Full variable domain (outside the CDR3, taken from reference TRBV7-8 and TRBJ2-1): GAGVSQSPRYKVAKRGQDVALRCDPISGHVSLFWYQQALGQGPEFLTYFQNEAQLDKSGLPSDRFFAERPEGSVSTLKIQRTQQEDSAVYLCASSWTDRRDEQFFGPGTRLTVL.

The gene calls are TRBV4-1 and TRBJ2-7; 11 nucleotides agree with TRBD2. The CDR3 covers 15 residues. Germline V lookup: CDR1 MGHRA, CDR2 YSYEKL. The junction had 5 bases not matched to a gene; V was cut back by 5 bases and J by 2 bases. CDR3 sequence reads: CASSSIAGGPYEQYF. Here the CDR3 DNA reads TGCGCCAGCAGCTCAATAGCGGGAGGGCCCTACGAGCAGTACTTC.

The chain recombines TRBV7-2 with TRBJ2-1, with 11 bases identical to TRBD2. The CDR3 is 15 residues long. Looked up from germline, CDR1 is SGHTA and CDR2 is FQGNSA. V shed 3 bases, J shed 4 bases, and the junction held 2 bases outside the gene matches. Here the CDR3 reads CASSFGTSGYNEQFF. Here the CDR3 DNA reads TGTGCCAGCAGCTTCGGGACTAGCGGATACAATGAGCAGTTCTTC.

J is TRBJ1-3 and V is TRBV6-5, with D possibly TRBD1 on 6 matching bases. CDR1 and CDR2 (germline): MNHEY, SVGAGI. The CDR3 extends over 14 amino acids. Between the trimmed V and J ends, which lost 6 bases and 2 bases, there was a span of 11 bases. This CDR3 is CASRQGVTGNTIYF. The CDR3 DNA reads as TGTGCCAGCAGACAGGGAGTCACTGGAAACACCATATATTTT.

The V and J genes are TRBV11-1 and TRBJ2-3, with 14 bases lining up with TRBD2. Germline loops: CDR1 SGHAT, CDR2 FQDESV (reference sequence). Trimming at V came to 5 bases and at J to 10 bases, leaving 5 bases not matched to a gene. The CDR3 runs 14 residues. Here the CDR3 reads CASSETSGGAPQYF. For the CDR3, the DNA is TGTGCCAGCAGCGAGACTAGCGGGGGGGCTCCGCAGTATTTT. Based on the CDR3 plus reference TRBV11-1 and TRBJ2-3, the full variable domain is EAEVAQSPRYKITEKSQAVAFWCDPISGHATLYWYRQILGQGPELLVQFQDESVVDDSQLPKDRFSAERLKGVDSTLKIQPAELGDSAMYLCASSETSGGAPQYFGPGTRLTVL.

V and J are TRBV2 and TRBJ1-4; D unresolved. The CDR3 length is 14 residues. Trimming stripped 6 bases from V and 0 bases from J, with 8 bases between. Per the germline V gene, CDR1 is SNHLY and CDR2 is FYNNEI. The CDR3 reads CASRRDATNEKLFF. DNA of the CDR3: TGTGCCAGCAGGCGGGATGCAACTAATGAAAAACTGTTTTTT.

The chain joins TRBV4-2 to TRBJ2-7; TRBD2 matches at 11 bases. J gave up 2 bases and V 1 base, and 7 bases lay outside the gene matches. The CDR3 runs 17 residues. The germline gives CDR1 LGHNA, CDR2 YNFKEQ. Written as DNA, the CDR3 is TGTGCCAGCAGCCAAGGGCCAACTAGCGGGAGTACCTACGAGCAGTACTTC. Protein: CASSQGPTSGSTYEQYF.

The CDR3 loop reads CASSLETSDHEQYF. CDR3 sequence (DNA): TGCGCCAGCAGCTTGGAGACTAGCGATCACGAGCAGTACTTC. V usage is TRBV5-1 and J usage is TRBJ2-7, with 8 bases matching TRBD2. CDR1 SGHRS and CDR2 YFSETQ come from the germline V gene. This CDR3 has 14 amino acids. V shed 0 bases, J shed 5 bases, and the junction held 4 bases outside the gene matches.

The rearrangement links TRBV19 to TRBJ2-2; D remains unclear. This CDR3 contains 13 residues. The germline CDR1 and CDR2 sequences are LNHDA and SQIVND (reference sequence). V lost 1 base and J 7 bases, leaving 7 bases between the germline ends. In DNA form, the CDR3 reads TGTGCCAGTAGTATAGTTAGTTTCGGGGAGCTGTTTTTT. This gives the protein CASSIVSFGELFF.